The following is a T cell receptor beta chain sequence with its context. Its target is unknown. The sample is drawn from a study of T cell responses to AZD1222 COVID-19 vaccine. Study outcomes and limitations: CD4 TCRs linked to vaccination spanned spike, dominating at 160-218 and 743-854. Every sample of the repertoires postdated the peak T cell response. A reported finding is that nearly half of spike-specific TCRs target unmutated variant regions. Baseline seropositives among AZD1222 recipients totaled only 5 to 7.

The CDR3 has 14 amino acids. V was clipped by 10 bases and J by 3 bases, with 16 bases between them. Generated by immunoSEQ multiplex PCR, the TCRdb table keeps only in-frame clones and is missing some. Of about 92,000 clones in the sample, about 89% were seen once. This chain links TRBV23-1 with TRBJ1-5, with D perhaps TRBD1 (6 bases). TRBV23-1 is an ORF, with its function uncertain. The TCR sequence derives from an adult in good health. The sample consisted of peripheral blood, taken on day 0 of AZD1222 vaccination. The CDR3 here is CATRRGGPNQPQHF. CDR3 nucleotide sequence: TGCGCCACCCGGCGAGGGGGTCCCAATCAGCCCCAGCATTTT.